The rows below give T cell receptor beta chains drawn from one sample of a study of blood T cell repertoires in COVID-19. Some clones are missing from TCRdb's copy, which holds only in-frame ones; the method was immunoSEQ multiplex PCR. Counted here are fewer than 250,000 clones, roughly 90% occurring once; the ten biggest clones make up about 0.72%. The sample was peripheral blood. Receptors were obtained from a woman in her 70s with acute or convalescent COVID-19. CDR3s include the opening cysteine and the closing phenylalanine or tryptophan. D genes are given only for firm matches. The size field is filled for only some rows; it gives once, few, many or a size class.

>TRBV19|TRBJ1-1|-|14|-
CASSRGGGNTEAFF
TGTGCCAGTAGTAGGGGAGGGGGGAACACTGAAGCTTTCTTT
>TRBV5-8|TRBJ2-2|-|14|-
CASTRAIITGELFF
TGTGCCAGCACCCGCGCAATCATTACCGGGGAGCTGTTTTTT
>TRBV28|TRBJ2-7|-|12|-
CASSLIGYEQYF
TGTGCCAGCAGTTTAATCGGCTACGAGCAGTACTTC
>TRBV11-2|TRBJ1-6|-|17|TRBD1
CASSIRTGLAYNSPLHF
TGTGCCAGCAGCATCAGGACAGGCCTGGCCTATAATTCACCCCTCCACTTT
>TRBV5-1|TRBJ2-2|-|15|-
CASSLGTSSTGELFF
TGCGCCAGCAGCCTGGGTACTAGCAGCACCGGGGAGCTGTTTTTT
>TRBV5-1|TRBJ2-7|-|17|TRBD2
CASSGMTSGRADYEQYF
TGCGCCAGCAGCGGAATGACTAGCGGGAGGGCCGATTACGAGCAGTACTTC
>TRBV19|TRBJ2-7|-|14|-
CASNPSGTSNEQYF
TGTGCCAGCAATCCATCCGGGACTTCCAACGAGCAGTACTTC
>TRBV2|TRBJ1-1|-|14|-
CASSESRTNTEAFF
TGTGCCAGCAGTGAATCCCGGACAAACACTGAAGCTTTCTTT
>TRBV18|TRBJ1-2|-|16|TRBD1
CASSPQGQAPNYGYTF
TGTGCCAGCTCACCACAGGGACAGGCTCCTAACTATGGCTACACCTTC
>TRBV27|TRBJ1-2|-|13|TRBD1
CASSAYPTGTYTF
TGTGCCAGCAGTGCCTACCCGACAGGGACCTACACCTTC
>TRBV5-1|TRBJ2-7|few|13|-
CASSSREAREQYF
TGCGCCAGCAGCTCCAGGGAAGCTCGCGAGCAGTACTTC
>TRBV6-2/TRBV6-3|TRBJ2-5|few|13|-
CASSREIQETQYF
TGTGCCAGCAGTCGAGAGATCCAAGAGACCCAGTACTTC
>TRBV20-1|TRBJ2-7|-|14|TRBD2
CSASPSGRAFEQYF
TGCAGTGCTAGTCCTAGCGGGAGGGCATTCGAGCAGTACTTC
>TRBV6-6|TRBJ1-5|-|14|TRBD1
CASRHGQVGWPQHF
TGTGCCAGCAGGCACGGACAGGTGGGATGGCCCCAGCATTTT